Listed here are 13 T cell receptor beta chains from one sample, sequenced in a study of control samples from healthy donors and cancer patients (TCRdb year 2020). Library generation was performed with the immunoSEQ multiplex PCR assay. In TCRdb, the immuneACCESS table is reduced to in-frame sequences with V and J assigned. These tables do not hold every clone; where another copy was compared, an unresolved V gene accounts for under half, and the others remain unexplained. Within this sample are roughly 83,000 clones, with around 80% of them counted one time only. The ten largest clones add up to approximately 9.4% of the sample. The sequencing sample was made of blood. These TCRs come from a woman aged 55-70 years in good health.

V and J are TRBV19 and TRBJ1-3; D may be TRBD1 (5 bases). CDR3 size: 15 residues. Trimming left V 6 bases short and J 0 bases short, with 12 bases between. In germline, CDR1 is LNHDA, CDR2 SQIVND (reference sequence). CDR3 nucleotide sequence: TGTGCCAGTAGCCCGGGGCACACCTCTGGAAACACCATATATTTT. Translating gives CASSPGHTSGNTIYF.

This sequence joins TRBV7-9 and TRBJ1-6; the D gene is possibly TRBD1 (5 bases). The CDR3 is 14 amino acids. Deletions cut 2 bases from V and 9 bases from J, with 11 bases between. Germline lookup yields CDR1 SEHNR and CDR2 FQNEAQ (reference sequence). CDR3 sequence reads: CASSLQGGGSPLHF. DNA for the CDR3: TGTGCCAGCAGCTTACAGGGAGGAGGTTCACCCCTCCACTTT.

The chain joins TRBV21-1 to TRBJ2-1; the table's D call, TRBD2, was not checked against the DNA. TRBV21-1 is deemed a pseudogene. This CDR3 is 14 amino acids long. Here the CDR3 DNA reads TGTGCCAGCCGGAGCGGGGGGGCGGACAATGAGCAGTTCTTC. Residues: CASRSGGADNEQFF.

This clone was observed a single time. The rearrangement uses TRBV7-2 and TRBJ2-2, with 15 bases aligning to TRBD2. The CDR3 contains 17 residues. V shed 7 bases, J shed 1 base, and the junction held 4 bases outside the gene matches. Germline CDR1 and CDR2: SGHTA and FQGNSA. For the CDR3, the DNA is TGTGCCAGCACTCCGGGACTAGCGGGGGGGAACACCGGGGAGCTGTTTTTT. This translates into CASTPGLAGGNTGELFF.

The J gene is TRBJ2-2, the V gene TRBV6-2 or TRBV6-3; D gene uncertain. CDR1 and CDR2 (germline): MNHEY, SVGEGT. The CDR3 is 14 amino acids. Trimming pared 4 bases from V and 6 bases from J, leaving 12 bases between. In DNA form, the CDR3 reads TGTGCCAGCAGTTCTCCTTTTATTCCCGGGGAGCTGTTTTTT. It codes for CASSSPFIPGELFF.

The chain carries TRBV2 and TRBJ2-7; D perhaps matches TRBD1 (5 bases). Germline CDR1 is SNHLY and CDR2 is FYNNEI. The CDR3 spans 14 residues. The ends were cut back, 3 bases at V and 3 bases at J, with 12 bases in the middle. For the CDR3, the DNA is TGTGCCAGCAGTGAGGCAGGGATAAACTACGAGCAGTACTTC. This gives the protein CASSEAGINYEQYF.

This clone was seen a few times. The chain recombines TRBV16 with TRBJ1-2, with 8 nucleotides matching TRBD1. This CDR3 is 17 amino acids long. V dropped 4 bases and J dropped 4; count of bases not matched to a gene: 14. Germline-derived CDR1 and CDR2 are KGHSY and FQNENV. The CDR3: CASSPRTGPVSGYGYTF. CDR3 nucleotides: TGTGCCAGCAGCCCCAGGACAGGGCCCGTTTCGGGCTATGGCTACACCTTC.

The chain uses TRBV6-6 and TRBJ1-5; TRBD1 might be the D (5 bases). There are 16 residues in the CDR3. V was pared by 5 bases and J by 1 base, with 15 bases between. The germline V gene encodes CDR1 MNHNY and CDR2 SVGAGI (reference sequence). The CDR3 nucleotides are TGTGCCAGCAGTCGACCTGACAGAGGGAGCAATCAGCCCCAGCATTTT. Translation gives CASSRPDRGSNQPQHF.

CDR3 sequence reads: CASSSGQSYEQYF. As DNA, the CDR3 is TGTGCCAGCAGTTCCGGACAGAGCTACGAGCAGTACTTC. The chain uses TRBV12-3 or TRBV12-4 and TRBJ2-7; the D gene is possibly TRBD1 (6 bases). This CDR3 contains 13 residues. The germline V and J ends were trimmed by 4 bases and 3 bases, with 10 bases remaining between them.

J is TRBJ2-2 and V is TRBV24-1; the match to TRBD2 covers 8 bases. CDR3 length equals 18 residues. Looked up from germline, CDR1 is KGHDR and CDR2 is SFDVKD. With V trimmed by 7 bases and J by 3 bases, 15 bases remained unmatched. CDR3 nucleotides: TGTGCCACCAGAGCGGGGGTACTACAGGGTCGGGACACCGGGGAGCTGTTTTTT. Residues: CATRAGVLQGRDTGELFF.

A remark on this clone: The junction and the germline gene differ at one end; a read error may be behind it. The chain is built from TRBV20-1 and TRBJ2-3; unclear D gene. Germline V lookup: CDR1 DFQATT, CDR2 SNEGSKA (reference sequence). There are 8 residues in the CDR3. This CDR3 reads CSAMGVIF. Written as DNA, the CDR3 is TGCAGTGCTATGGGCGTGATTTTT.

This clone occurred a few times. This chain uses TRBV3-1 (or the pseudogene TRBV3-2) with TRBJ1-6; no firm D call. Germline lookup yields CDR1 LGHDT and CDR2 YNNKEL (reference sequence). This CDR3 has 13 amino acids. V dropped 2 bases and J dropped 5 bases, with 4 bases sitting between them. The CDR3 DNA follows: TGTGCCAGCAGCCAACGCGATAATTCACCCCTCCACTTT. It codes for CASSQRDNSPLHF.

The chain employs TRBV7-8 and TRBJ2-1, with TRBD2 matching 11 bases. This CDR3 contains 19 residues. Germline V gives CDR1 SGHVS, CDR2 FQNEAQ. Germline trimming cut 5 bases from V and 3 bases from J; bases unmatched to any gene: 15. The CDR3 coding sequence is TGTGCCAGCAGCCGAGGTGGGCTAGCGGGAGGTTACCTCTACAATGAGCAGTTCTTC. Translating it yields CASSRGGLAGGYLYNEQFF. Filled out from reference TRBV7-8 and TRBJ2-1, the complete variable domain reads GAGVSQSPRYKVAKRGQDVALRCDPISGHVSLFWYQQALGQGPEFLTYFQNEAQLDKSGLPSDRFFAERPEGSVSTLKIQRTQQEDSAVYLCASSRGGLAGGYLYNEQFFGPGTRLTVL.